This T cell receptor beta chain was identified in a study of T-cell reconstitution after alpha-beta-depleted transplantation in children. This clonotype was picked up a small number of times. The library targeted TCRbeta and was prepared with unique molecular identifiers. TCRdb reprocessed the PCR reads via MiXCR and lists one record per CDR3 protein. The sample holds approximately 590,000 distinct CDR3 sequences, over 9.5% seen once. J gave up 6 bases and V 3 bases, and 2 bases lay outside the gene matches. Germline V gene sequence: CDR1 SEHNR, CDR2 FQNEAQ (reference sequence). CDR3 length: 12 residues.

Material: PBMCs from the stem cell graft donor, obtained from the stem cell graft. The receptor was derived from a human donor who donated a stem cell graft to a child with acute myeloid leukemia. J is TRBJ2-7 and V is TRBV7-9; 7 nucleotides align to TRBD1. This CDR3 reads CASSFGQAEQYF. CDR3 nucleotide sequence: TGTGCCAGCAGCTTCGGACAGGCCGAGCAGTACTTC.